This T cell receptor beta chain was captured by sequencing in a study of neoadjuvant anti-PD-1 for oral cavity cancer. Study findings and constraints: Each response group had just a few patients in TCR analyses. Higher pretreatment blood Treg/Th17 ratios correlated with higher pretreatment blood and lower post-treatment tumor TCRbeta clonality.

Using immunoSEQ multiplex PCR, the repertoire was profiled, and TCRdb retains in-frame clones only, with some absent. The repertoire includes 9,600 or so clones, about three fifths of them detected once, and approximately 3.8% sits in the top ten. Deletions cut 4 bases from V and 15 bases from J, with 17 bases between. Germline lookup yields CDR1 SGHDT and CDR2 YYEEEE. CDR3 length: 12 residues. Concerning this clone: What it binds is not known.

The time point is: after neoadjuvant nivolumab, at surgical resection. Patients had newly diagnosed, untreated stage II-IVA oral cavity squamous cell carcinoma. These oral cavity squamous cell carcinomas were HPV-negative and locally advanced. The origin of this receptor is a person between 40 and 80 years old with oral cavity squamous cell carcinoma. This chain connects TRBV5-6 to TRBJ2-4; TRBD2 is a possible D gene (6 bases). Sample: PBMCs, taken after nivolumab (anti-PD-1) treatment. The DNA for the CDR3 is TGTGCCAGCAGCCAGGACGGGTTCGGGAGGTACTTC. Translated: CASSQDGFGRYF.